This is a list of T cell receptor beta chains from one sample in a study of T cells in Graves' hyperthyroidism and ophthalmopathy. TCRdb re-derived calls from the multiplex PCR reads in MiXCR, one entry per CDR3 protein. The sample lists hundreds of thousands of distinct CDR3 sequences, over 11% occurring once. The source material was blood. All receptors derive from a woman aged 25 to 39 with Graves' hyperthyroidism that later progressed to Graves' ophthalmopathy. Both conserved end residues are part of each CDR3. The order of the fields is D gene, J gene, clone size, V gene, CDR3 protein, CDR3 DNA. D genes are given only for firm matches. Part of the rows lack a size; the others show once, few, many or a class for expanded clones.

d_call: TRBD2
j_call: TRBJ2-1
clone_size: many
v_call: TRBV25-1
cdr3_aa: CASSGVWGSGSSYNEQFF
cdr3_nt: TGTGCCAGCAGTGGCGTTTGGGGTAGCGGGAGCTCCTACAATGAGCAGTTCTTC

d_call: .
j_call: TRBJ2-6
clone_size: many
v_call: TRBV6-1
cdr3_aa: CASSPIWLGSGANVLTF
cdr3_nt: TGTGCCAGCAGTCCAATATGGTTGGGCTCTGGGGCCAACGTCCTGACTTTC

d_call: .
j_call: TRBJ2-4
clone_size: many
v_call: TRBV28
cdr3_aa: CASSFGSTYKNIQYF
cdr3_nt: TGTGCCAGCAGTTTTGGGAGTACATACAAAAACATTCAGTACTTC

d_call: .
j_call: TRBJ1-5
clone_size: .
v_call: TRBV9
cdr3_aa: CASSVEAQSDQPQHF
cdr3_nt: TGTGCCAGCAGCGTAGAAGCACAGAGTGATCAGCCCCAGCATTTT

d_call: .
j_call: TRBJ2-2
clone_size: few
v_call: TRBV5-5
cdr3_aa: CASSPLTLF
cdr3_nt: TGTGCCAGCAGCCCCTTGACCCTTTTT

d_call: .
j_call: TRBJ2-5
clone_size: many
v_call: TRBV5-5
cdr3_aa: CASSKGQQQETQYF
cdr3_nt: TGTGCCAGCAGCAAAGGACAGCAACAAGAGACCCAGTACTTC

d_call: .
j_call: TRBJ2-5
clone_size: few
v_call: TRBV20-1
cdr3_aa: CSARRVLETQYF
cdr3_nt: TGCAGTGCCCGCAGGGTTTTGGAGACCCAGTACTTC

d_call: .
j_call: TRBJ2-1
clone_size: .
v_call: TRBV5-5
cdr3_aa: CASSDLGESYNEQFF
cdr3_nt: TGTGCCAGCAGCGACCTAGGGGAGTCCTACAATGAGCAGTTCTTC

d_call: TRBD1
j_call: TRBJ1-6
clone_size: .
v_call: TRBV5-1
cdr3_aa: CASRGGQTDNSPLHF
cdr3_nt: TGCGCCAGCAGGGGGGGACAGACCGACAATTCACCCCTCCACTTT

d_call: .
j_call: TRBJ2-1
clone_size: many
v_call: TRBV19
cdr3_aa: CASSSGVDFIDEQFF
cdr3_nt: TGTGCCAGTAGTAGTGGAGTAGACTTTATCGATGAGCAGTTCTTC

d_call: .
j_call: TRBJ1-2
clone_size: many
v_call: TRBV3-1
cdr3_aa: CASSQESGAGNYGYTF
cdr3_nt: TGTGCCAGCAGCCAAGAATCAGGGGCCGGCAACTATGGCTACACCTTC

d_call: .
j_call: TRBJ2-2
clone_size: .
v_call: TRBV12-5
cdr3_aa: CASGPRGGFANTGELFF
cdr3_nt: TGTGCTAGTGGCCCCCGAGGGGGATTCGCGAACACCGGGGAGCTGTTTTTT

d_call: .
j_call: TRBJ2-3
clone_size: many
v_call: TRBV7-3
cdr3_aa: CASRASSSGTDTQYF
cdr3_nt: TGTGCCAGCAGGGCTAGTTCGAGCGGCACAGATACGCAGTATTTT

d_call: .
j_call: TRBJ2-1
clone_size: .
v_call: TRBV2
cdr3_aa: CASSDHLGNYNEQFF
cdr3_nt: TGTGCCAGCAGTGATCATTTGGGCAACTACAATGAGCAGTTCTTC

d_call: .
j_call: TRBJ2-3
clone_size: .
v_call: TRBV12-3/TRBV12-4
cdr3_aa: CASNQREDTQYF
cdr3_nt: TGTGCCAGCAATCAGCGAGAAGATACGCAGTATTTT

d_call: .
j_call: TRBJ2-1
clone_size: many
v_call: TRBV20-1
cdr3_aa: CSARLPGGSSYNEQFF
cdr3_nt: TGCAGTGCTAGACTCCCAGGTGGATCGTCCTACAATGAGCAGTTCTTC

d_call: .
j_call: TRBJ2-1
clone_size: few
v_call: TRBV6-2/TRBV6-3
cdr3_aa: CASSDSGGGQFF
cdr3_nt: TGTGCCAGCAGTGACTCCGGCGGTGGGCAGTTCTTC

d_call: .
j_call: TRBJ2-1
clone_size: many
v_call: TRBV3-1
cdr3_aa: CASSTDSASYNEQFF
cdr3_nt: TGTGCCAGCAGCACAGATAGCGCATCCTACAATGAGCAGTTCTTC

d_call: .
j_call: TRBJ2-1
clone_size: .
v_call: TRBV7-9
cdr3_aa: CASSLAGVRYNEQFF
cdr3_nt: TGTGCCAGCAGCTTAGCGGGAGTTAGGTACAATGAGCAGTTCTTC

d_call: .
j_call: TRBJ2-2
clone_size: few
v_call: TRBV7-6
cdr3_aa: CASSLSRHITGELFF
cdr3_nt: TGTGCCAGCAGCTTATCCCGACATATCACCGGGGAGCTGTTTTTT

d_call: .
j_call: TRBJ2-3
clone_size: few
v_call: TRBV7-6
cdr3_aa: CASSLVRSDTQYF
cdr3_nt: TGTGCCAGCAGCTTAGTACGGTCAGATACGCAGTATTTT